This entry features one T cell receptor (beta chain) sequence. J was trimmed by 2 bases and V by 8 bases; bases with no gene match: 14. CDR1 is MNHEY, CDR2 SMNVEV, per germline (reference sequence). The CDR3 is 17 amino acids. Authors' analysis steps: The assay estimated nucleated cells by amplifying reference gene primers. Some clones are missing from TCRdb's copy, which holds only in-frame ones; the method was immunoSEQ multiplex PCR. V, J and clone size derive from that table, while D and trimming were established from the DNA sequence. There are about 36,000 clones in the sample; approximately 90% occur only once, and 4.8% lies in the top ten. This entry belongs to a study of blood T cell repertoires in COVID-19.

The receptor was isolated from a human donor in a cohort sampled during active COVID-19. Source material: peripheral blood. V usage is TRBV27 and J usage is TRBJ1-5, with 8 bases fitting TRBD1. CDR3: CASGRDRPSAGNQPQHF. The CDR3 DNA sequence: TGTGCCAGCGGACGGGACAGGCCCTCGGCGGGCAATCAGCCCCAGCATTTT.